This TCR beta chain stems from a study of CD8+ T cells in alopecia areata. Looking at the study overall: Severity scores in treated patients reflected the percentage of scalp affected. Study-level results: A great number of expanded lesional clones endured in scalp and blood during tofacitinib.

This sample's treatment: oral pan-JAK inhibitor, 5-10 mg twice daily. Germline lookup yields CDR1 SGHRS and CDR2 YFSETQ. Between the trimmed V and J ends, which lost 0 bases and 5 bases, there was a span of 11 bases. The CDR3 has 14 residues. Reverse transcribed after extraction, RNA yielded cDNA as the sequencing template. Assay: immunoSEQ multiplex PCR; the TCRdb copy retains only in-frame clones and omits some. The sample records about 190,000 clones, under 80% being singletons. Only a few counts were recorded for this clone. Its antigen is currently unknown. J is TRBJ1-2 and V is TRBV5-1, with a possible D match to TRBD1 (5 bases). This TCR came from a human donor with alopecia areata. Here the sequenced sample was CD4+ T cells sorted from blood, taken around week 50, from a patient treated with tofacitinib. CDR3 protein: CASSLGDSEYGYTF. Here the CDR3 DNA reads TGCGCCAGCAGCTTGGGGGACTCCGAATATGGCTACACCTTC.